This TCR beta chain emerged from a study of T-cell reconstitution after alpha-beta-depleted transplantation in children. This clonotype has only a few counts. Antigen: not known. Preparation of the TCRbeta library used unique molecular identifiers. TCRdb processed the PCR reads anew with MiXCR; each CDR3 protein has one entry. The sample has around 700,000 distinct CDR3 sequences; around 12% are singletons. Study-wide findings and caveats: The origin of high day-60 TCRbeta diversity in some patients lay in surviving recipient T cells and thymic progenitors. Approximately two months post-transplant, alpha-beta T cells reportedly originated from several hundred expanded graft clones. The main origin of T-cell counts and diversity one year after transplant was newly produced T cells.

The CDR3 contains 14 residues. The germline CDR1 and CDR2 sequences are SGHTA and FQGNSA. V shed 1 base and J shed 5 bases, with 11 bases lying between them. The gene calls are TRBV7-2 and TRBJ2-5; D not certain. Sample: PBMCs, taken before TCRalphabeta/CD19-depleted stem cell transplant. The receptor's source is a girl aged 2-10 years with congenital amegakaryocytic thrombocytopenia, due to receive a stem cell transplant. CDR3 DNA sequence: TGTGCCAGCAGCTTAGAATCCATCCGGGAGACCCAGTACTTC. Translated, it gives CASSLESIRETQYF.